What follows describes a single TCR beta chain. Its antigen is unknown. Base qualities are not provided; no much larger clone lies one nucleotide away. The source of the sample is a study of cytomegalovirus exposure and HLA in healthy donors (dated 2017 in TCRdb). General notes on the study: An earlier analysis of about 560 of the donors reported 250 to 350 Gb of sequence data and around 100 million unique TCR beta sequences obtained from about 179 million T cells. The study was designed to test whether signatures of past pathogen exposure could be identified by cataloging public T cell receptors. A later genetic analysis used genome-wide SNP genotypes for about 55% of the 666 donors, treating that subset as a discovery cohort. Every repertoire in the discovery cohort had been generated on one and the same sequencing platform. Four or five DR-DQ haplotypes were handled as single units for association and clustering because linkage in the cohort was strong. Rather than drawing on any new phenotypic data, the later analysis identified candidate immune exposures from TCR beta sequences and the way those sequences occurred across donors. HLA typing covered class I and class II loci at four-digit resolution. To study patterns of TCR occurrence, a later analysis re-analyzed previously published TCR beta repertoires from under 750 donors and added high-resolution HLA genotyping. The study combined high-throughput TCR immunosequencing, statistical association of individual TCRs with disease status, and machine learning to predict cytomegalovirus infection status. Typing coverage varied by locus: roughly 629-640 donors for A, B, C, DRB1 and DQB1; about 520 for DQA1; some 610 for DPA1; roughly 450 for DPB1. Using immunosequencing, the study profiled T cell repertoires from 550 to 750 subjects and related those repertoires to cytomegalovirus serostatus. Around 320 gigabases of sequencing data and around 87 million unique TCR sequences were included in an early release covering several hundred HLA-typed donors. Among some 400 genotyped donors of the cohort, an average of around 220,000 unique TCR beta nucleotide sequences was sequenced per donor, of which roughly 17% were non-productive. An earlier analysis of more than 450 of the donors used high-throughput TCR beta sequencing to judge whether each TCR beta V gene segment behaved as functional or pseudogenic. Donor age, sex, ethnicity and CMV serostatus were collected together with the repertoire data. Of the roughly 400 genotyped donors, 75% to 85% were placed in the genetic ancestry cluster associated with self-reported Caucasian donors. Besides the first cohort of roughly 660 subjects, a separate validation cohort made up of 90 to 150 different subjects was used. The investigation overall reported the following: In the study, around 150 TCR beta chains were listed as associated with cytomegalovirus. A further reported finding was that TCR beta sequences accurately predicted the HLA-A and HLA-B alleles for most subjects in the first cohort. Because HLA typing was missing for some donors at each locus, association tests included only the typed subset. It was suggested by the authors that the approach could potentially be generalized to other disease states and immunological phenotypes. The cohort was sequenced for TCR beta chains only, and without alpha or paired-chain data the features that could be detected were limited. A cluster of highly shared sequence variants was judged likely to be a technical artifact of the sequencing pipeline. In vitro tests confirmed that a few of the cytomegalovirus-associated TCR beta chains recognize cytomegalovirus antigens. Most CMV-associated TCR beta chains appeared to be HLA-restricted in a later analysis, and the HLA associations seemed to be driven largely by CMV exposure. While some public TCRs were present in many individuals, most TCR sequences turned up only very rarely across donors. A later genetic analysis associated a missense DCLRE1C variant with V-gene and J-gene trimming of TCR beta chains, and an independent cohort replicated the association. Compared with equally common non-associated chains, HLA-associated TCR beta chains in a later analysis were more clonally expanded and had lower generation probabilities. Assigning TCR associations to individual alleles was difficult when HLA alleles, especially DR and DQ, strongly co-occurred. The only immune exposure information available for the cohort was CMV serostatus. In a later analysis, several top co-occurrence clusters were reported to appear linked to parvovirus B19, influenza, CMV and Epstein-Barr virus. According to a later genetic analysis, donors in an Asian-associated ancestry cluster had fewer N-insertions in productive TCRs than the approximately 700-donor mean. Linkage disequilibrium might explain the correlated functional status among segregating V segments, but an unknown experimental factor could not be excluded. Approximately 18 rarely observed V segments, including chromosome 9 orphons, were excluded from the earlier analysis of 550 to 700 of the donors because counts were too low. At a false discovery rate of 0.05, a later analysis linked under 20,000 TCR beta sequences to specific HLA alleles. Some IMGT-functional V segments, including TRBV6-2 and TRBV6-3, could not be told apart with the 87-base-pair reads, so those segments were excluded. A later analysis found that TCR association rates varied across HLA loci, with DRB1 alleles showing the most associated TCRs and HLA-C alleles the fewest. In an earlier analysis of 587 of the donors, most TCR beta V segments appeared in productive rearrangements about 87% or about 30% of the time, broadly matching IMGT annotations. The classifier was reported to diagnose cytomegalovirus status with high specificity and sensitivity in both the original cohort and the validation cohort. The presence/absence analyses assumed that sequencing depth was roughly uniform across donors, and that assumption may not be true.

Counted from cysteine to phenylalanine, this CDR3 has 14 amino acids. The only DNA kept is the CDR3, 42 bases in frame from the first base. CDR1 and CDR2, looked up from the germline V gene, are MGHDK and SYGVNS. The junction carries 17 bases between V and J, which are trimmed by 8 bases and 4 bases respectively. Library prep was done by the immunoSEQ multiplex PCR assay. The multiplex PCR relied on a mix of 60 forward primers for TCR Vbeta segments and 13 reverse primers for TCR Jbeta segments. The CDR3 region of rearranged TCR beta genes was amplified from genomic DNA with a multiplex PCR assay. Amplified TCR beta libraries were sequenced as 87-base-pair reads on the Illumina HiSeq System. As for the authors' bioinformatics: Across the roughly 670 repertoires, a later analysis counted around 80 million unique TCR beta chains, around 11 million of which were shared by at least two donors. To remove PCR and sequencing errors, raw reads were error-corrected and collapsed into unique sequences using a nearest-neighbor algorithm that merged closely related sequences. Alignment of CDR3 sequences to IMGT reference sequences was used to assign V, D and J gene segments. Each retained sequence needed at least a six-nucleotide match to both a V gene segment and a J gene segment. A rearrangement counted as productive if the CDR3 had no stop codons and remained in frame with V and J, and every other rearrangement counted as non-productive. CDR3 was defined by IMGT convention, running from the second conserved V-encoded cysteine to the conserved J-encoded phenylalanine. In an earlier analysis of 587 of the donors, sequences lacking an unambiguous match to a single V gene segment were excluded. An earlier analysis of several hundred of the donors classified V segments as functional when productive rearrangements were above 56.7% and as segregating when the standard deviation between donors was above 5%. A statistical classification framework was developed to diagnose cytomegalovirus status using the catalog of TCR beta chain sequences. V and J gene assignment, in a later analysis, came from comparing TCR nucleotide sequences with IMGT/GENE-DB human TR gene sequences. Using the TCRdist pipeline, a later analysis assigned CDR3 sequences along with most-parsimonious VDJ recombination scenarios. In a later analysis, each TCR beta chain was defined by its CDR3 amino acid sequence together with its V-gene family, and reads without a unique V-gene family were excluded. To address suspected cross-contamination and a sequencing artifact, a later analysis removed approximately 590 highly shared, low-generation-probability nucleotide sequences. In a later analysis, a clonal expansion index was calculated for each public chain from normalized within-repertoire ranks of inferred template counts. A later analysis computed generation probabilities with a VDJ recombination model fitted to out-of-frame rearrangements, and checked the results against IGoR. Hypergeometric tests were used in a later analysis to score TCR-TCR, TCR-HLA and TCR-CMV co-occurrence, with a repertoire-size bias correction applied to the TCR pairs. In a later analysis, false discovery rates were estimated by permuting HLA or CMV assignments 20 times. In a later analysis, co-occurring TCRs were grouped with DBSCAN, and TCRdist sequence similarity was added when clustering was performed within HLA-allele-positive subsets. Repertoires with fewer than 30,000 or more than 120,000 public chains, plus five repertoires with anomalous nucleotide sharing, were excluded from co-occurrence clustering. In its TCRdb copy, this immuneACCESS table keeps in-frame sequences only and misses some clones. Where compared with another copy, unresolved V genes explain less than half of these, and the others have no known cause. That table is the source of V, J and clone size, and D and trimming were worked out from the DNA. This sample is represented by tens of thousands of clones; 60% to 80% of them were singletons. 9.5% to 13% of the sample belongs to the ten largest clones.

The cohort was made up of roughly 670 healthy bone marrow donors. At the time of sampling, all cohort members were nominally healthy, though unrecorded immune exposures were likely present. The donor was CMV seropositive and belonged to the group of a few hundred seropositive cohort members. Each donor provided a peripheral blood sample, and peripheral blood mononuclear cells were used for TCR beta sequencing. Genomic DNA extraction from the blood cell samples was performed with the Qiagen DNeasy Blood Extraction Kit. The V and J segments used are TRBV25-1 and TRBJ2-5, with a weak D call of TRBD1 (6 bases match). The source material was PBMCs. The clonotype comes from a middle-aged woman in good health and CMV-seropositive. The CDR3 amino acid sequence is: CASGQQGRGETQYF. The DNA is as follows: TGTGCCAGCGGACAACAGGGAAGGGGAGAGACCCAGTACTTC.